This is a list of T cell receptor beta chains from one sample in a study of blood T cell repertoires in COVID-19. The assay was immunoSEQ multiplex PCR, and TCRdb's table has in-frame clones only and misses some. This sample has 150,000 or so clones; approximately 82% occur once, and the top ten carry roughly 20%. The sample taken for sequencing was peripheral blood. The receptors were gathered from a woman older than 75 with acute or convalescent COVID-19. The CDR3 runs from the conserved cysteine through the conserved F or W. The order of the fields is clone size, V gene, D gene, J gene, CDR3 DNA, CDR3 protein. The D gene is left open where the match is weak. Where a row states a size, it is once, few, many or the class of an expanded clone; other rows omit it.

clone size: .
V gene: TRBV29-1
D gene: .
J gene: TRBJ1-1
CDR3 DNA: TGCAGCGTTGGGCAGTTACCGAACACTGAAGCTTTCTTT
CDR3 protein: CSVGQLPNTEAFF

clone size: .
V gene: TRBV18
D gene: .
J gene: TRBJ2-2
CDR3 DNA: TGTGCCAGCTCCCTTAACAGGGAATCCACCGGGGAGCTGTTTTTT
CDR3 protein: CASSLNRESTGELFF

clone size: .
V gene: TRBV2
D gene: TRBD2
J gene: TRBJ2-3
CDR3 DNA: TGTGCCAGCAGTGTTGAGCGGGAGCCGACAGATACGCAGTATTTT
CDR3 protein: CASSVEREPTDTQYF

clone size: .
V gene: TRBV16
D gene: .
J gene: TRBJ2-2
CDR3 DNA: TGTGCCAGCAGCCAATGGGCGCGGGCTGGATCCGGGGAGCTGTTTTTT
CDR3 protein: CASSQWARAGSGELFF

clone size: .
V gene: TRBV7-9
D gene: TRBD1
J gene: TRBJ1-1
CDR3 DNA: TGTGCCAGCAGGCGGACAGGGAACACTGAAGCTTTCTTT
CDR3 protein: CASRRTGNTEAFF

clone size: .
V gene: TRBV29-1
D gene: .
J gene: TRBJ2-7
CDR3 DNA: TGCAGCGCAACGAACCAGGGTGGATCCTACGAGCAGTACTTC
CDR3 protein: CSATNQGGSYEQYF

clone size: .
V gene: TRBV27
D gene: .
J gene: TRBJ1-2
CDR3 DNA: TGTGCCAGCAGTCCCATCGGGGGGCTTGTCTCCTATGGCTACACCTTC
CDR3 protein: CASSPIGGLVSYGYTF

clone size: .
V gene: TRBV2
D gene: .
J gene: TRBJ2-5
CDR3 DNA: TGTGCCAGCAGTCCGGGCCAAGAGACCCAGTACTTC
CDR3 protein: CASSPGQETQYF

clone size: few
V gene: TRBV3-1/TRBV3-2
D gene: .
J gene: TRBJ1-1
CDR3 DNA: TGTGCCAGCACCCCTGGGGGGGCGCGCACTGAAGCTTTCTTT
CDR3 protein: CASTPGGARTEAFF

clone size: .
V gene: TRBV9
D gene: .
J gene: TRBJ2-3
CDR3 DNA: TGTGCCAGCAGCGTAGGAGGGGGGGCAGATACGCAGTATTTT
CDR3 protein: CASSVGGGADTQYF

clone size: .
V gene: TRBV5-1
D gene: .
J gene: TRBJ2-3
CDR3 DNA: TGCGCCAGCAGCCAGGACGGGGGACTCACAGATACGCAGTATTTT
CDR3 protein: CASSQDGGLTDTQYF

clone size: .
V gene: TRBV30
D gene: TRBD2
J gene: TRBJ2-1
CDR3 DNA: TGTGCCTGGAGTGTACGGGCTAGCGGGAGGTACAATGAGCAGTTCTTC
CDR3 protein: CAWSVRASGRYNEQFF

clone size: .
V gene: TRBV11-2
D gene: .
J gene: TRBJ1-1
CDR3 DNA: TGTGCCAGCAGCTTAGCAGGGGCCTTGAACACTGAAGCTTTCTTT
CDR3 protein: CASSLAGALNTEAFF

clone size: once
V gene: TRBV30
D gene: TRBD2
J gene: TRBJ2-1
CDR3 DNA: TGTGCCTGGAGTGTACTAGGTCTAGCGGGTCCCAAGGAGCAGTTCTTC
CDR3 protein: CAWSVLGLAGPKEQFF

clone size: .
V gene: TRBV28
D gene: .
J gene: TRBJ1-6
CDR3 DNA: TGTGCCAGCAGTTTACAGGGGAGTTATTCACCCCTCCACTTT
CDR3 protein: CASSLQGSYSPLHF

clone size: .
V gene: TRBV7-2
D gene: .
J gene: TRBJ2-6
CDR3 DNA: TGTGCCAGCAGCTTCCGCTCTGGGGCCAACGTCCTGACTTTC
CDR3 protein: CASSFRSGANVLTF

clone size: .
V gene: TRBV7-2
D gene: .
J gene: TRBJ1-5
CDR3 DNA: TGTGCCAGCAGCTCCCTTGGACACAATCAGCCCCAGCATTTT
CDR3 protein: CASSSLGHNQPQHF

clone size: .
V gene: TRBV5-6
D gene: TRBD1
J gene: TRBJ1-5
CDR3 DNA: TGTGCCAGCAGCGGTGGGACAGGGGATCAGCCCCAGCATTTT
CDR3 protein: CASSGGTGDQPQHF

clone size: .
V gene: TRBV28
D gene: .
J gene: TRBJ1-1
CDR3 DNA: TGTGCCAGCAGCCCCTCGGGAAAACAGGGGAACACTGAAGCTTTCTTT
CDR3 protein: CASSPSGKQGNTEAFF

clone size: .
V gene: TRBV27
D gene: TRBD1
J gene: TRBJ2-5
CDR3 DNA: TGTGCCAGCGGAGCAGGGGGCTTGGGGGAGACCCAGTACTTC
CDR3 protein: CASGAGGLGETQYF

clone size: .
V gene: TRBV19
D gene: TRBD1
J gene: TRBJ1-1
CDR3 DNA: TGTGCCAGTTCCTTACAACAGGGGGCAAGGACTGAAGCTTTCTTT
CDR3 protein: CASSLQQGARTEAFF

clone size: .
V gene: TRBV2
D gene: .
J gene: TRBJ1-3
CDR3 DNA: TGTGCCAGCAGTGAGTCGATGCGAGGAAACACCATATATTTT
CDR3 protein: CASSESMRGNTIYF

clone size: .
V gene: TRBV9
D gene: .
J gene: TRBJ1-4
CDR3 DNA: TGTGCCAGCAGCGTAGGGTTACAGCCAGATGAAAAACTGTTTTTT
CDR3 protein: CASSVGLQPDEKLFF

clone size: .
V gene: TRBV5-1
D gene: .
J gene: TRBJ1-1
CDR3 DNA: TGCGCCAGCAGCTTGGAAGCACTGGGGACATTGACTTTCTTT
CDR3 protein: CASSLEALGTLTFF

clone size: .
V gene: TRBV30
D gene: TRBD1
J gene: TRBJ1-2
CDR3 DNA: TGTGCCTGGAGCCCGGGACAGGGGGCGAATGGCTACACCTTC
CDR3 protein: CAWSPGQGANGYTF

clone size: .
V gene: TRBV5-1
D gene: TRBD1
J gene: TRBJ1-2
CDR3 DNA: TGCGCCAGCAGCTTGACCTACAGGGGAATTGGCTACACCTTC
CDR3 protein: CASSLTYRGIGYTF

clone size: .
V gene: TRBV7-2
D gene: TRBD2
J gene: TRBJ2-7
CDR3 DNA: TGTGCCAGCAGCTTAAGCCCTAGCGGGAGCGTCGAGCAGTACTTC
CDR3 protein: CASSLSPSGSVEQYF

clone size: once
V gene: TRBV20-1
D gene: .
J gene: TRBJ1-1
CDR3 DNA: TGCAGTGCGCGACAGGTCACTGAAGCTTTCTTT
CDR3 protein: CSARQVTEAFF

clone size: .
V gene: TRBV5-4
D gene: TRBD1
J gene: TRBJ1-1
CDR3 DNA: TGTGCCAGCAGCTTGGATTTGGGACAGGTTAACACTGAAGCTTTCTTT
CDR3 protein: CASSLDLGQVNTEAFF

clone size: .
V gene: TRBV12-3/TRBV12-4
D gene: .
J gene: TRBJ2-5
CDR3 DNA: TGTGCCAGCAGTTTAGACTTAGAGACCCAGTACTTC
CDR3 protein: CASSLDLETQYF

clone size: once
V gene: TRBV18
D gene: .
J gene: TRBJ2-7
CDR3 DNA: TGTGCCAGCTCATCCCGGGACACCGAGCAGTACTTC
CDR3 protein: CASSSRDTEQYF

clone size: .
V gene: TRBV13
D gene: TRBD1
J gene: TRBJ2-1
CDR3 DNA: TGTGCCAGCAGCTCTACCGGGACAGCATCCTACAATGAGCAGTTCTTC
CDR3 protein: CASSSTGTASYNEQFF

clone size: few
V gene: TRBV5-1
D gene: .
J gene: TRBJ2-5
CDR3 DNA: TGCGCCAGCAGCTTGACGGGAGACGGGGAGACCCAGTACTTC
CDR3 protein: CASSLTGDGETQYF

clone size: once
V gene: TRBV2
D gene: TRBD2
J gene: TRBJ2-2
CDR3 DNA: TGTGCCAGCAGTGAACGGACTAGCGCCGGGGAGCTGTTTTTT
CDR3 protein: CASSERTSAGELFF